Reported below is one T cell receptor beta chain. By share, this clonotype ranks as medium-sized (0.01 to 0.1%). Its antigen target is currently unknown. Within one base of it there is no much larger clone, and no base qualities were kept. For CDR1 and CDR2, the germline V gene lists MNHEY and SVGAGI. The CDR3 goes from the cysteine to the phenylalanine over 16 residues. Just the 48-base CDR3 DNA is kept, in frame starting at base 1. Relative to germline, V is 0 bases shorter and J is 2 bases shorter, with 11 bases between their ends. The entry originates in a study of CXCR3 chemokines and chemotherapy response in bladder cancer (dated by TCRdb to between 2021 and 2022). Background on the whole study: Whether chemotherapy response in human bladder cancer was predicted by intratumoral CXCR3 chemokine system activity was examined in the study.

The library came from PCR. Sequenced using an Illumina HiSeq 2500. TCRdb passed the public sequencing reads through fastp at Q25 and MiXCR, retaining productive beta sequences. CDR3 protein duplicates are merged, each entry listing the most common genes and DNA. Present in this sample are about 13,000 distinct CDR3 sequences, 12% of which were seen just once. The biggest ten clones account for roughly 25% of the sample. This TCR derives from a human donor with bladder cancer that did not respond to neoadjuvant chemotherapy. Recombination connected TRBV6-5 to TRBJ2-1, with TRBD2 tentatively as D gene (6 bases match). The sample here was taken from a patient whose treatment included neoadjuvant chemotherapy. The DNA is TGTGCCAGCAGTTACTCGTGGGAGGTACCCTACAATGAGCAGTTCTTC. It is translated as CASSYSWEVPYNEQFF.